The entry that follows covers one T cell receptor (beta chain) sequence. Clones were read by immunoSEQ multiplex PCR, and TCRdb kept only the in-frame ones, dropping some. The profile shows just over 150,000 clones, approximately 86% of them singletons. This sample is part of a study of blood T cell repertoires in COVID-19. Study as a whole: T cells, B-cell-depleted T cells, or PBMCs provided the cDNA or gDNA that served as material.

The sequence derives from a woman in her thirties or forties with COVID-19, enrolled during active disease. Material: peripheral blood.

The chain's CDR3 is CASSHGGLVYEQFF. The CDR3 coding sequence is TGTGCCAGCAGCCACGGGGGGCTTGTCTATGAGCAGTTCTTC. The chain uses TRBV7-9 and TRBJ2-1, with D possibly matching TRBD2 (7 bases). CDR1 SEHNR and CDR2 FQNEAQ come from the germline V gene (reference sequence). Trimming removed 5 bases at V and 8 bases at J, with 16 bases between. The CDR3 spans 14 residues.